The 22 T cell receptor beta chains given below trace back to one sample, sequenced in a study of T cells in Graves' hyperthyroidism and ophthalmopathy. RNA transcripts yielded amplified TCR beta CDR3 regions. First-round RT-PCR of the TCR CDR3 relied on the HTBI primer set. TCRdb passed the multiplex PCR reads through MiXCR, listing each CDR3 protein once. This sample has around 520,000 distinct CDR3 sequences; approximately 14% occur once, and the top ten carry roughly 13%. Sequencing was carried out using blood. Every receptor here comes from a woman in her 40s with Graves' hyperthyroidism.

This clonotype appeared many times. J is TRBJ2-1 and V is TRBV12-3 or TRBV12-4, with 8 bases lining up with TRBD1. The CDR3 consists of 14 residues. V was clipped by 3 bases and J by 7 bases; unmatched bases: 5. The CDR3 loop reads CASSFGQGRNEQFF. The CDR3 DNA reads TGTGCCAGCAGTTTCGGACAGGGACGTAATGAGCAGTTCTTC.

The V gene is TRBV5-6, the J gene TRBJ2-5; the D gene is possibly TRBD1 (5 bases). Germline CDR1 reads SGHDT; CDR2 reads YYEEEE. This CDR3 spans 13 amino acids. Trimming left V 4 bases short and J 2 bases short, with 9 bases between. The CDR3 is CASSKDTQETQYF. CDR3 nucleotide sequence: TGTGCCAGCAGCAAGGACACACAAGAGACCCAGTACTTC.

This clonotype was observed at least ten times. The chain carries TRBV28 and TRBJ2-7; weak D call: TRBD2 (6 bases). The CDR3 totals 14 residues. The germline V and J ends were trimmed by 7 bases and 2 bases, with 15 bases remaining between them. From germline, CDR1 is MDHEN and CDR2 SYDVKM. The CDR3 region is CASTLPLAPYEQYF. CDR3 DNA sequence: TGTGCCAGCACCCTTCCACTAGCCCCCTACGAGCAGTACTTC.

This clonotype was seen at least ten times. This sequence joins TRBV2 and TRBJ1-3; no firm D call. V lost 0 bases, J lost 0 bases, and 6 bases lay in between. The germline gives CDR1 SNHLY, CDR2 FYNNEI. The CDR3 is 15 residues long. The CDR3 is CASSEAAISGNTIYF. Written as DNA, the CDR3 is TGTGCCAGCAGTGAAGCGGCAATCTCTGGAAACACCATATATTTT. The full variable domain, completed using reference TRBV2 and TRBJ1-3, is EPEVTQTPSHQVTQMGQEVILRCVPISNHLYFYWYRQILGQKVEFLVSFYNNEISEKSEIFDDQFSVERPDGSNFTLKIRSTKLEDSAMYFCASSEAAISGNTIYFGEGSWLTVV.

There are many counts of this clonotype. The genes are TRBV29-1 and TRBJ2-1; TRBD2 matches 11 bases. The CDR3 runs 16 residues. Germline lookup yields CDR1 SQVTM and CDR2 ANQGSEA. Trimming at V came to 6 bases and at J to 4 bases, leaving 11 bases not matched to a gene. The CDR3 DNA follows: TGCAGCGTCCCATCACCGGGACTAGCGGCATACAATGAGCAGTTCTTC. Translated: CSVPSPGLAAYNEQFF.

Ten or more counts support this clonotype. The chain recombines TRBV12-5 with TRBJ2-7, with D perhaps matching TRBD1 (6 bases). Trimming shortened V by 2 bases and J by 3 bases, and 8 bases separated the two germline ends. Germline-derived CDR1 and CDR2 are LGHNT and FRNRAP. The CDR3 covers 13 residues. For the CDR3, the DNA is TGTGCTAGTGGTTTGACAGGGAACTACGAGCAGTACTTC. This translates into CASGLTGNYEQYF. Based on the CDR3 plus reference TRBV12-5 and TRBJ2-7, the full variable domain is DARVTQTPRHKVTEMGQEVTMRCQPILGHNTVFWYRQTMMQGLELLAYFRNRAPLDDSGMPKDRFSAEMPDATLATLKIQPSEPRDSAVYFCASGLTGNYEQYFGPGTRLTVT.

This clonotype was seen ten or more times. The chain links TRBV5-1 to TRBJ2-5, with 11 bases aligning to TRBD1. This CDR3 is 16 amino acids long. Trimming took 4 bases from V and 3 from J; bases not matched to a gene: 8. Germline V lookup: CDR1 SGHRS, CDR2 YFSETQ. The CDR3: CASSAGTGGTEETQYF. DNA for the CDR3: TGCGCCAGCAGCGCCGGGACAGGGGGGACCGAAGAGACCCAGTACTTC.

This clonotype came up many times. The chain couples TRBV7-9 to TRBJ2-5; D is perhaps TRBD1 or TRBD2 (5 bases each). The germline gives CDR1 SEHNR, CDR2 FQNEAQ (reference sequence). The ends were cut back, 4 bases at V and 4 bases at J, with 10 bases in the middle. The CDR3 covers 13 residues. Written as DNA, the CDR3 is TGTGCCAGCAGCTCCTCTGGGGGAGAGACCCAGTACTTC. This encodes CASSSSGGETQYF.

Many counts were recorded for this clonotype. CDR3 nucleotides: TGTGCCAGCAGCTTAGACTTCCCAGTCCCAGGGGCCAAAAACATTCAGTACTTC. Amino acids: CASSLDFPVPGAKNIQYF. The rearrangement links TRBV11-2 to TRBJ2-4, with D tentatively TRBD1 (5 bases). V lost 0 bases and J 1 base, leaving 16 bases between the germline ends. Looked up from germline, CDR1 is SGHAT and CDR2 is FQNNGV. CDR3 length equals 18 residues.

Comments on this clonotype: A much larger clone sits a single nucleotide away, making a read error possible. DNA for the CDR3: TGTGCCAGCAGTGAAGGGGAACGCAATTCATCCCTCCACTTT. This sequence encodes CASSEGERNSSLHF. The V gene is TRBV2, the J gene TRBJ1-6; D remains ambiguous. Looked up from germline, CDR1 is SNHLY and CDR2 is FYNNEI. The length of the CDR3 is 14 residues.

The table lists this clonotype with many counts. This chain joins TRBV5-1 and TRBJ2-7, with 9 bases lining up with TRBD2. With V trimmed by 0 bases and J by 3 bases, 7 bases remained unmatched. This CDR3 is 16 amino acids long. Germline assignment: CDR1 SGHRS and CDR2 YFSETQ. The CDR3 sequence: CASSLAEASGIYEQYF. CDR3 in DNA: TGCGCCAGCAGCTTGGCCGAGGCTAGCGGGATCTACGAGCAGTACTTC.

This clonotype was observed a handful of times. This sequence joins TRBV20-1 and TRBJ1-2; 10 bases map to TRBD1. Germline CDR1 and CDR2: DFQATT and SNEGSKA (reference sequence). The CDR3 runs 15 residues. V lost 6 bases to trimming and J lost 4 bases; unmatched junction nucleotides: 11. The chain's CDR3 is CSAENRQGAGYGYTF. In DNA, the CDR3 is TGCAGTGCAGAAAATCGACAGGGGGCCGGCTATGGCTACACCTTC.

This clonotype showed up many times. V usage is TRBV7-9 and J usage is TRBJ2-5, with 8 bases identical to TRBD1. This CDR3 is 13 amino acids long. Germline V gene lookup returns CDR1 SEHNR and CDR2 FQNEAQ (reference sequence). Trimming took 6 bases from V and 3 from J; bases not matched to a gene: 3. CDR3 bases: TGTGCCAGCAGACTGACAGGGGAAGAGACCCAGTACTTC. This translates into CASRLTGEETQYF.

This clonotype was counted ten times or more. The chain recombines TRBV6-1 with TRBJ1-6, with D possibly TRBD1 on 5 matching bases. The V gene lost 2 bases and the J gene lost 7 bases, with 12 bases spanning the gap. The CDR3 runs 15 residues. The V gene's germline CDR1 is MNHNS and CDR2 SASEGT. Here the CDR3 DNA reads TGTGCCAGCAGTGAATATCGGGACTCGAATTCACCCCTCCACTTT. Protein sequence: CASSEYRDSNSPLHF.

The genes are TRBV27 and TRBJ1-6; no definite D call. Between the trimmed V and J ends, which lost 6 bases and 4 bases, there was a span of 13 bases. This CDR3 region has 15 residues. CDR1 and CDR2 from the germline V gene are MNHEY and SMNVEV (reference sequence). CDR3 residues: CASSPAGSYNSPLHF. In DNA form, the CDR3 reads TGTGCCAGCAGCCCTGCCGGGAGTTATAATTCACCCCTCCACTTT.

The table lists this clonotype with many counts. The V gene is TRBV6-6, the J gene TRBJ2-2, with D perhaps TRBD2 (9 bases). CDR1 is MNHNY and CDR2 is SVGAGI in the germline V gene (reference sequence). This CDR3 contains 18 residues. Trimming pared 0 bases from V and 7 bases from J, leaving 21 bases between. CDR3 residues: CASSYSIGASGTGGELFF. In DNA, the CDR3 is TGTGCCAGCAGTTACTCGATCGGTGCTAGCGGGACAGGCGGGGAGCTGTTTTTT.

The CDR3 here is CASSEWYGGGAYYEQYF. The CDR3 nucleotides are TGTGCCAGCAGTGAATGGTACGGCGGGGGCGCTTACTACGAGCAGTACTTC. V gene TRBV25-1 combines with J gene TRBJ2-7; perhaps TRBD2 as D (7 bases). V dropped 1 base and J dropped 3 bases, with 19 bases sitting between them. This CDR3 has 17 residues. Germline V CDR1 and CDR2: MGHDK, SYGVNS.

This clonotype occurred many times. The chain links TRBV7-2 to TRBJ2-5; 8 bases map to TRBD1. The ends lost 4 bases at V and 5 bases at J; junction bases unmatched: 6. CDR3 length equals 14 residues. Germline CDR1 and CDR2: SGHTA and FQGNSA. The CDR3 region has the DNA TGTGCCAGCAGCTCCGGACAGGGTCATGAGACCCAGTACTTC. It is translated as CASSSGQGHETQYF.

This clonotype was picked up many times. The chain uses TRBV20-1 and TRBJ2-7; 7 bases are shared with TRBD2. The CDR3 spans 16 residues. The germline V gene has CDR1 DFQATT and CDR2 SNEGSKA (reference sequence). V trimming: 0 bases; J trimming: 3 bases; junction bases outside the gene matches: 11. Written as DNA, the CDR3 is TGCAGTGCTAGAGAGTTAGCTGGCGGGAGTATCTACGAGCAGTACTTC. Amino acid sequence: CSARELAGGSIYEQYF.

The rearrangement uses TRBV6-5 and TRBJ2-1; a possible D gene is TRBD1 (5 bases). This CDR3 comprises 13 residues. Germline V gene sequence: CDR1 MNHEY, CDR2 SVGAGI. V shed 2 bases and J shed 8 bases, with 10 bases lying between them. CDR3 coding DNA: TGTGCCAGCAGTTACACAAAACAGGATGAGCAGTTCTTC. Translating gives CASSYTKQDEQFF.

In the case of this clonotype: The junction and the germline gene differ at one end; a read error may be behind it. The J gene is TRBJ2-6, the V gene TRBV29-1; no firm D call. Germline CDR1 and CDR2: SQVTM and ANQGSEA. This CDR3 spans 12 amino acids. DNA for the CDR3: TGCAGCGGTGAAACTGGGGCCAACGTCCTGACTTTC. Its translation: CSGETGANVLTF.

This chain joins TRBV30 and TRBJ1-3, with a possible D match to TRBD1 (5 bases). This CDR3 region has 13 residues. V was shortened by 5 bases and J by 2 bases, with 10 bases between the two germline ends. Germline V lookup: CDR1 GTSNPN, CDR2 SVGIG (reference sequence). The CDR3 DNA is TGTGCCTGGGCCCAGGGAACTGGAAACACCATATATTTT. Its protein product is CAWAQGTGNTIYF.